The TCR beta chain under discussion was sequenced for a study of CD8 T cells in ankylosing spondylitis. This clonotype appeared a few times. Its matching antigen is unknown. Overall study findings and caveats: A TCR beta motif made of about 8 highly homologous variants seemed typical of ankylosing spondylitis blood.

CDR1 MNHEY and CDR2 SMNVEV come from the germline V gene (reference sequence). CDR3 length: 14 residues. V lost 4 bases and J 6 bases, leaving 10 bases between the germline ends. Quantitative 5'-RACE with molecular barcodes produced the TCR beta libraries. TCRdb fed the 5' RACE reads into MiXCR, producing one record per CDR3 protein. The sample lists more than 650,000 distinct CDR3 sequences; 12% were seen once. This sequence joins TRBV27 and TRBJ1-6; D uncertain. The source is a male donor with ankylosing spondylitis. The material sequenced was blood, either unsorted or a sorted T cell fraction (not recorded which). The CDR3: CASSYKRPNSPLHF. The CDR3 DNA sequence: TGTGCCAGCAGTTATAAACGGCCTAATTCACCCCTCCACTTT.